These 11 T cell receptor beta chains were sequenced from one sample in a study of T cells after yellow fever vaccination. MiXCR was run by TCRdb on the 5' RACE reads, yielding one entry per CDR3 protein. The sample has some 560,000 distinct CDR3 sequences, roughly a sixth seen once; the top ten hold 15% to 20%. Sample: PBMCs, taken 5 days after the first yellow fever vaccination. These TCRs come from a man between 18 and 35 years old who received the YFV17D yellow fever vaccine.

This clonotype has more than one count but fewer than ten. The CDR3 sequence is CASSWGGSYEQYV. In DNA form, the CDR3 reads TGTGCCAGCAGTTGGGGCGGTTCCTACGAGCAGTACGTC. This rearrangement joins TRBV12-3 or TRBV12-4 to TRBJ2-7; possibly TRBD1 for D (5 bases). V was trimmed by 4 bases and J by 1 base, leaving 8 bases between them. This CDR3 spans 13 amino acids.

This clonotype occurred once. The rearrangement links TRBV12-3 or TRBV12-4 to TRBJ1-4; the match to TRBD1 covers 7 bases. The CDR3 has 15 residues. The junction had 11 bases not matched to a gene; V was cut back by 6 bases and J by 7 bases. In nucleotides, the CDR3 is TGTGCCAGCAGCCACCTCCAGGGGGGGGGTGAAAAACTGTTTTTT. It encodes CASSHLQGGGEKLFF.

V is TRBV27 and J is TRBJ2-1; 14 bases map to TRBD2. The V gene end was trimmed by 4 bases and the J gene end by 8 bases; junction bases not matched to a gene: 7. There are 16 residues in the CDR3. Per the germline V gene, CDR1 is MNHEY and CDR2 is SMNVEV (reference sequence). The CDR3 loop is CASSSTSGGVADEQFF. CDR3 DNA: TGTGCCAGCAGTTCGACTAGCGGGGGGGTCGCGGATGAGCAGTTCTTC.

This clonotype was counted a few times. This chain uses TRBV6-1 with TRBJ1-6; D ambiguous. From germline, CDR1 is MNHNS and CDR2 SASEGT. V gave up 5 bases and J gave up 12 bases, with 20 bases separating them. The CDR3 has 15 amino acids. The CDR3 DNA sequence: TGTGCCAGCAGTACCACCGGGAATATACGTCTACCCCTCCACTTT. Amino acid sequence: CASSTTGNIRLPLHF.

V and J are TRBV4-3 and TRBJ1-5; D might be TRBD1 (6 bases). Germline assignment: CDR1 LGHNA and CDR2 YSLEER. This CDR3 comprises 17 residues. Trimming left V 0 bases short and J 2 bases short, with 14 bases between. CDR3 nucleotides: TGCGCCAGCAGCCAAGACGGTGTATCAGGGGGCAATCAGCCCCAGCATTTT. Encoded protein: CASSQDGVSGGNQPQHF.

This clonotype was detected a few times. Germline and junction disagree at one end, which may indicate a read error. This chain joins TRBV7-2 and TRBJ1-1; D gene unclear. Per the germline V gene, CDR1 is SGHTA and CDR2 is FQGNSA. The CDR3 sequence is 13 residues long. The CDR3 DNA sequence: TGTGCCAGCAGCTTATTGTGGAACGCTGAAGCTTTCTTT. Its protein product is CASSLLWNAEAFF.

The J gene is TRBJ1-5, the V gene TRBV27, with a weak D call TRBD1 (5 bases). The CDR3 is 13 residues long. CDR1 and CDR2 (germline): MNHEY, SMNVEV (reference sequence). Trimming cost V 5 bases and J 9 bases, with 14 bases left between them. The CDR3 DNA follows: TGTGCCAGCAGTGAGGCCGGGGGGGGGCCCCAGCATTTT. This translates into CASSEAGGGPQHF.

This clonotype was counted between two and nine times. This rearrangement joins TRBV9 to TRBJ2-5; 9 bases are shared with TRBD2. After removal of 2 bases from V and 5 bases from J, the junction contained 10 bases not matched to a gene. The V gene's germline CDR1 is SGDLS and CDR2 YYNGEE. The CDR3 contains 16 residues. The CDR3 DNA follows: TGTGCCAGCAGCGTCACCCCTAGCGGGGTGACGGAGACCCAGTACTTC. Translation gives CASSVTPSGVTETQYF.

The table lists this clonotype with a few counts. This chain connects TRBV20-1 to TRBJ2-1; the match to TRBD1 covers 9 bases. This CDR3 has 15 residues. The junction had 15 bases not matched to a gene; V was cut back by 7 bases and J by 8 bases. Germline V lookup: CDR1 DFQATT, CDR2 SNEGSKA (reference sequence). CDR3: CSEKSGQGNLDEQFF. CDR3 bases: TGCAGTGAAAAATCGGGACAGGGTAATTTGGATGAGCAGTTCTTC.

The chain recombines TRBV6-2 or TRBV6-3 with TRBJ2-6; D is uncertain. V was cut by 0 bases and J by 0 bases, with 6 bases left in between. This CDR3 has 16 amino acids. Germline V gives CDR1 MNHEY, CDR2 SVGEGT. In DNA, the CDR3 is TGTGCCAGCAGTTACTCCTTGAACTCTGGGGCCAACGTCCTGACTTTC. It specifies CASSYSLNSGANVLTF.

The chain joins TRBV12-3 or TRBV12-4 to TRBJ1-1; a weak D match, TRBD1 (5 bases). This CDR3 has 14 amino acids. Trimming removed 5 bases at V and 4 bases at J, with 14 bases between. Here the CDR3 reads CASSTREGGTEAFF. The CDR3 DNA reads TGTGCCAGCAGTACCAGGGAGGGTGGCACTGAAGCTTTCTTT.